This entry is about one TCR beta chain. The data were obtained in a study of shared clonotypes between healthy human individuals. Clones were read by immunoSEQ multiplex PCR, and TCRdb kept only the in-frame ones, dropping some. The table lists approximately 530,000 clones, about 96% of them singletons. Looked up from germline, CDR1 is SGHTA and CDR2 is FQGNSA. The CDR3 spans 18 residues. Between the trimmed V and J ends, which lost 2 bases and 2 bases, there was a span of 22 bases. The source is a woman in her 30s in good health. Sample: naive CD4+ T cells sorted from blood. Subset given: CD45RA+ positively selected. This rearrangement joins TRBV7-2 to TRBJ2-7; D possibly corresponds to TRBD1 (6 bases). CDR3 DNA sequence: TGTGCCAGCAGCTTATCCGGTTGGGGCGACAGGTCGACCTACGAGCAGTACTTC. Its protein is CASSLSGWGDRSTYEQYF. The full variable domain, in which reference TRBV7-2 and TRBJ2-7 provide the parts outside the CDR3, is GAGVSQSPSNKVTEKGKDVELRCDPISGHTALYWYRQSLGQGLEFLIYFQGNSAPDKSGLPSDRFSAERTGGSVSTLTIQRTQQEDSAVYLCASSLSGWGDRSTYEQYFGPGTRLTVT.